The 25 T cell receptor beta chains in this list originate from one sample, sequenced in a study of CD8+ T cells in alopecia areata. Sequencing relied on a cDNA template that was reverse transcribed from extracted RNA. Assay used: immunoSEQ multiplex PCR; TCRdb lists only in-frame clones, some missing. The data contain roughly 250,000 clones, around two thirds of them singletons. The sample in question was CD4+ T cells sorted from blood, obtained at week 0. Receptors originate from a human donor with alopecia areata.

This rearrangement joins TRBV7-3 to TRBJ2-6, with D possibly being TRBD1 (5 bases). This CDR3 region has 14 residues. Germline-derived CDR1 and CDR2 are SGHTA and FQGTGA. Trimming cost V 3 bases and J 4 bases, with 7 bases left between them. The CDR3 DNA reads as TGTGCCAGCAGCTTTGGGGCCGGGGCCAACGTCCTGACTTTC. The encoded protein is CASSFGAGANVLTF.

The table lists this clone with a count of one. The rearrangement joins TRBV2 to TRBJ2-5, with unresolved D. The CDR3 runs to 12 residues. V lost 4 bases, J lost 4 bases, and 7 bases lay in between. Germline loops: CDR1 SNHLY, CDR2 FYNNEI. The CDR3 coding sequence is TGTGCCAGCAGTGTTAATGGAGAGACCCAGTACTTC. Translation: CASSVNGETQYF.

The chain has TRBV30 and TRBJ1-6, with D unresolved. Germline CDR1 is GTSNPN and CDR2 is SVGIG (reference sequence). Trimming removed 1 base from V and 6 bases from J, with 16 bases in between. The CDR3 consists of 16 residues. In DNA form, the CDR3 reads TGTGCCTGGAGTGGAGGACCCGTCTCTTTTAATTCACCCCTCCACTTT. Translated: CAWSGGPVSFNSPLHF.

V gene TRBV29-1 combines with J gene TRBJ2-3; 8 nucleotides align to TRBD1. Germline lookup yields CDR1 SQVTM and CDR2 ANQGSEA. V lost 4 bases to trimming and J lost 3 bases; unmatched junction nucleotides: 6. The CDR3 runs 14 residues. The CDR3 here is CSVGQGLGTDTQYF. CDR3 bases: TGCAGCGTTGGACAGGGGCTGGGGACAGATACGCAGTATTTT.

This chain links TRBV29-1 with TRBJ2-7; D is perhaps TRBD1 or TRBD2 (5 bases each). The CDR3 has 11 amino acids. With 8 bases removed from V and 6 bases from J, the gap between germline ends came to 14 bases. Germline V gene sequence: CDR1 SQVTM, CDR2 ANQGSEA. The CDR3 spells CSFLKGREQYF. CDR3 coding DNA: TGCAGCTTCTTAAAGGGACGCGAGCAGTACTTC.

In its sample, this clone was seen a few times. CDR3 in amino acids: CSGRDSWTQQYF. In DNA form, the CDR3 reads TGCAGCGGCCGGGACTCGTGGACGCAGCAGTACTTC. This chain connects TRBV29-1 to TRBJ2-7; D is perhaps TRBD2 (6 bases). The CDR3 is made up of 12 amino acids. V was trimmed by 7 bases and J by 8 bases, leaving 18 bases between them. Germline V gives CDR1 SQVTM, CDR2 ANQGSEA.

The rearrangement uses TRBV23-1 and TRBJ2-7, with a weak D call TRBD2 (5 bases). TRBV23-1 is filed as an ORF, its function uncertain. CDR3 length equals 16 residues. V was cut by 0 bases and J by 2 bases, with 14 bases left in between. The CDR3 spells CASSQSKDSPTYEQYF. CDR3 coding DNA: TGCGCCAGCAGTCAATCGAAGGACTCTCCGACCTACGAGCAGTACTTC.

V and J are TRBV2 and TRBJ2-7, with no clear D. Trimming took off 6 bases at V and 5 bases at J, with 8 bases between the two ends. From germline, CDR1 is SNHLY and CDR2 FYNNEI. CDR3 length: 11 amino acids. The CDR3 DNA sequence: TGTGCCAGCAGGCGGCAGAACGAGCAGTACTTC. As protein: CASRRQNEQYF.

Concerning this clone: The sample has other DNA sequences that encode this CDR3 too. V usage is TRBV5-1 and J usage is TRBJ2-3; possibly TRBD1 or TRBD2 for D (5 bases each). The CDR3 extends over 15 amino acids. Looked up from germline, CDR1 is SGHRS and CDR2 is YFSETQ. V was pared by 1 base and J by 3 bases, with 12 bases between. Written as DNA, the CDR3 is TGCGCCAGCAGCTTGCGAGGGGTCACAACAGATACGCAGTATTTT. Its protein product is CASSLRGVTTDTQYF.

The chain employs TRBV30 and TRBJ1-6; a possible D gene is TRBD1 (6 bases). V was pared by 1 base and J by 6 bases, with 13 bases between. From germline, CDR1 is GTSNPN and CDR2 SVGIG (reference sequence). This CDR3 spans 15 amino acids. CDR3 nucleotide sequence: TGTGCCTGGAGTGCGCCTGGGGGCCGTAATTCACCCCTCCACTTT. This codes for CAWSAPGGRNSPLHF.

As concerns this clone: The same CDR3 arises from other DNA sequences in this sample as well. The chain carries TRBV5-4 and TRBJ2-6; TRBD1 agrees at 7 bases. Losses at the gene ends were 4 bases for V and 1 base for J; bases not matched to a gene: 2. The CDR3 runs to 15 residues. Germline V gene sequence: CDR1 SGHNT, CDR2 YYREEE (reference sequence). The CDR3 sequence is CASSPTGSGANVLTF. CDR3 DNA sequence: TGTGCCAGCAGCCCGACAGGGTCTGGGGCCAACGTCCTGACTTTC.

The chain recombines TRBV7-9 with TRBJ1-1; D perhaps matches TRBD1 (5 bases). This CDR3 is 13 amino acids long. V lost 5 bases and J lost 4, with 11 bases in between. In germline, CDR1 is SEHNR, CDR2 FQNEAQ (reference sequence). CDR3 protein: CASSPAGATEAFF. The CDR3 DNA reads as TGTGCCAGCAGCCCCGCTGGGGCCACTGAAGCTTTCTTT.

V is TRBV5-1 and J is TRBJ2-7; a weak D match, TRBD2 (5 bases). In germline, CDR1 is SGHRS, CDR2 YFSETQ. The CDR3 runs to 12 residues. Trimming shortened V by 4 bases and J by 6 bases, and 11 bases separated the two germline ends. For the CDR3, the DNA is TGCGCCAGCAGCCGCGGACGGGGCGAGCAGTACTTC. Translation gives CASSRGRGEQYF.

J is TRBJ2-7 and V is TRBV5-1; tentatively, D is TRBD2 (5 bases). From germline, CDR1 is SGHRS and CDR2 YFSETQ. The CDR3 runs 14 residues. Trimming left V 0 bases short and J 3 bases short, with 10 bases between. The CDR3 reads CASSLEGVGYEQYF. CDR3 nucleotides: TGCGCCAGCAGCTTGGAGGGAGTGGGCTACGAGCAGTACTTC. Drawing the rest from reference TRBV5-1 and TRBJ2-7, the complete variable domain is KAGVTQTPRYLIKTRGQQVTLSCSPISGHRSVSWYQQTPGQGLQFLFEYFSETQRNKGNFPGRFSGRQFSNSRSEMNVSTLELGDSALYLCASSLEGVGYEQYFGPGTRLTVT.

V and J are TRBV5-1 and TRBJ2-7, with D uncertain. Germline V gene sequence: CDR1 SGHRS, CDR2 YFSETQ. This CDR3 region has 16 residues. V was trimmed by 1 base and J by 4 bases, leaving 18 bases between them. This CDR3 reads CASSLYGPKNSYEQYF. In DNA form, the CDR3 reads TGCGCCAGCAGCTTGTATGGACCAAAAAATTCGTACGAGCAGTACTTC.

J is TRBJ2-5 and V is TRBV7-9; 8 bases are shared with TRBD2. CDR1 and CDR2 (germline): SEHNR, FQNEAQ (reference sequence). The CDR3 is made up of 15 amino acids. The ends lost 1 base at V and 0 bases at J; junction bases unmatched: 1. For the CDR3, the DNA is TGTGCCAGCAGCTTAGGACTAGCGAACCAAGAGACCCAGTACTTC. It is translated as CASSLGLANQETQYF.

The CDR3 DNA reads TGCAGCGTTGAACAACAGGGAAGAGATACGCAGTATTTT. Protein sequence: CSVEQQGRDTQYF. This chain joins TRBV29-1 and TRBJ2-3; weak D call: TRBD1 (6 bases). V was cut by 2 bases and J by 5 bases, with 11 bases left in between. Germline CDR1 is SQVTM and CDR2 is ANQGSEA. The CDR3 is 13 residues long.

The table lists this clone with a count of one. The chain joins TRBV9 to TRBJ1-6, with D possibly being TRBD1 (6 bases). CDR1 SGDLS and CDR2 YYNGEE come from the germline V gene. Trimming pared 3 bases from V and 9 bases from J, leaving 16 bases between. The CDR3 contains 15 residues. The CDR3 region has the DNA TGTGCCAGCAGCGGCCAAGGGGGTTCGGTTTCACCCCTCCACTTT. Its translation is CASSGQGGSVSPLHF.

The genes are TRBV30 and TRBJ1-5; TRBD1 agrees at 10 bases. The ends lost 2 bases at V and 3 bases at J; junction bases unmatched: 7. The germline V gene encodes CDR1 GTSNPN and CDR2 SVGIG (reference sequence). The CDR3 is made up of 16 amino acids. CDR3 DNA sequence: TGTGCCTGGAGTCCTCTGGGACAGGGGACCAATCAGCCCCAGCATTTT. Protein sequence: CAWSPLGQGTNQPQHF.

With regard to this clone: One junction end disagrees with the germline gene, perhaps due to a read error. The J gene is TRBJ2-7, the V gene TRBV7-7, with D maybe TRBD2 (5 bases). The CDR3 totals 16 residues. Germline CDR1 reads SSHAT; CDR2 reads FNYEAQ (reference sequence). Here the CDR3 DNA reads TGTGCTAGCAGCCGCTACCCCCGTGGGAGCTCCTACGAGCAGTACTTC. It is translated as CASSRYPRGSSYEQYF.

On this clone itself: This same CDR3 is encoded by further DNA sequences in the sample. CDR3 bases: TGCAGCGTGGGACAGCGCAATCAGCCCCAGCATTTT. Its translation: CSVGQRNQPQHF. The chain joins TRBV29-1 to TRBJ1-5; 7 positions agree with TRBD1. CDR1 and CDR2 from the germline V gene are SQVTM and ANQGSEA. This CDR3 is built from 12 residues. The trim removed 6 bases at V and 2 bases at J, leaving 1 base unmatched.

The chain links TRBV9 to TRBJ1-2, with 8 bases fitting TRBD1. Germline-derived CDR1 and CDR2 are SGDLS and YYNGEE. V lost 4 bases to trimming and J lost 6 bases; unmatched junction nucleotides: 14. This CDR3 comprises 16 residues. CDR3 sequence: CASSPRDRLQFHGYTF. CDR3 nucleotides: TGTGCCAGCAGCCCTCGGGACAGGCTGCAATTCCATGGCTACACCTTC.

The rearrangement uses TRBV10-2 and TRBJ2-7, with 8 bases lining up with TRBD1. After removal of 3 bases from V and 2 bases from J, the junction contained 3 bases not matched to a gene. The CDR3 contains 14 residues. The V gene's germline CDR1 is WSHSY and CDR2 SAAADI. The CDR3 loop is CASSDYRGTYEQYF. As DNA, the CDR3 is TGCGCCAGCAGTGATTACAGGGGGACCTACGAGCAGTACTTC.

J is TRBJ2-3 and V is TRBV18; D unclear. In germline, CDR1 is KGHSH, CDR2 LQKENI. V lost 2 bases and J 6 bases, leaving 3 bases between the germline ends. This CDR3 spans 11 amino acids. This CDR3 is CASSPVDTQYF. CDR3 nucleotide sequence: TGTGCCAGCTCACCAGTGGATACGCAGTATTTT.

V and J are TRBV5-1 and TRBJ1-3, with a tentative D call TRBD1 (6 bases). Germline-derived CDR1 and CDR2 are SGHRS and YFSETQ. The V and J ends lost 4 bases and 4 bases respectively, with 21 bases between them. CDR3 size: 17 residues. The CDR3 loop reads CASSPNVGGGVGNTIYF. CDR3 in DNA: TGCGCCAGCAGCCCAAACGTTGGAGGGGGTGTGGGAAACACCATATATTTT.